These 7 T cell receptor beta chains share one sample of origin, sequenced in a study of Ad26.COV2.S vaccination and SARS-CoV-2 variants. Treatment in this sample: roughly 19 received Ad26.COV2.S at low or high dose, single or two shots; several received placebo; per-sample allocation not given. Samples analyzed were those drawn on day 63 after the first vaccine or placebo injection. Produced via immunoSEQ multiplex PCR; TCRdb's table is partial and in-frame only. The sample records around 320,000 clones, around 83% being singletons. The input for sequencing was peripheral blood, taken in a trial of Ad26.COV2.S vaccine versus placebo. These receptor sequences come from a person between 18 and 59 years old who received the Ad26.COV2.S COVID-19 vaccine or a placebo.

The chain uses TRBV6-5 and TRBJ2-7; D unclear. Trimming removed 2 bases at V and 6 bases at J, with 14 bases between. The CDR3 totals 14 residues. Germline CDR1 reads MNHEY; CDR2 reads SVGAGI. CDR3 sequence (DNA): TGTGCCAGCAGTTACAGTACAAACGATGTCGAGCAGTACTTC. Translation: CASSYSTNDVEQYF.

The chain links TRBV6-5 to TRBJ1-6, with unresolved D. The CDR3 is 14 residues long. Trimming removed 8 bases from V and 3 bases from J, with 11 bases in between. The germline V gene encodes CDR1 MNHEY and CDR2 SVGAGI. The CDR3 loop is CASGVANYNSPLHF. CDR3 nucleotide sequence: TGTGCCAGCGGGGTAGCCAACTATAATTCACCCCTCCACTTT.

J is TRBJ1-1 and V is TRBV7-9; no clear D gene. CDR3 length equals 14 residues. Germline CDR1 and CDR2: SEHNR and FQNEAQ (reference sequence). V shed 5 bases and J shed 1 base, with 11 bases lying between them. The CDR3 DNA sequence: TGTGCCAGCAGCCCCCGGAGAACGAACACTGAAGCTTTCTTT. It specifies CASSPRRTNTEAFF.

This clone occurred once. The chain uses TRBV6-5 and TRBJ1-1; 7 nucleotides align to TRBD1. This CDR3 contains 14 residues. The junction had 7 bases not matched to a gene; V was cut back by 5 bases and J by 4 bases. Germline CDR1 and CDR2: MNHEY and SVGAGI. This chain's CDR3 is CASSKNSGGTEAFF. The CDR3 coding sequence is TGTGCCAGCAGTAAAAATTCAGGGGGCACTGAAGCTTTCTTT.

The rearrangement links TRBV2 to TRBJ2-1; D gene uncertain. V lost 0 bases, J lost 7 bases, and 10 bases lay in between. Germline CDR1 and CDR2: SNHLY and FYNNEI. CDR3 size: 14 residues. CDR3 DNA sequence: TGTGCCAGCAGTGAAGCTAGAGCTATAAATGAGCAGTTCTTC. As protein: CASSEARAINEQFF.

The chain has TRBV7-9 and TRBJ2-3, with D possibly being TRBD1 or TRBD2 (6 bases each). The CDR3 consists of 14 residues. The ends were cut back, 8 bases at V and 4 bases at J, with 16 bases in the middle. Germline V lookup: CDR1 SEHNR, CDR2 FQNEAQ (reference sequence). CDR3 protein: CASRRLGGPDTQYF. In nucleotides, the CDR3 is TGTGCCAGCCGCCGGCTCGGGGGCCCAGATACGCAGTATTTT.

This clone was observed once. The chain employs TRBV30 and TRBJ1-6, with a weak D call TRBD1 (5 bases). The CDR3 has 13 residues. Germline CDR1 is GTSNPN and CDR2 is SVGIG (reference sequence). Trimming removed 4 bases at V and 7 bases at J, with 11 bases between. The CDR3 protein is CAWTGGTNSPLHF. The DNA for the CDR3 is TGTGCCTGGACGGGGGGGACGAATTCACCCCTCCACTTT.